The entry below describes one T cell receptor (beta chain). It was RNA transcripts that yielded the amplified TCR beta CDR3 regions. The TCR CDR3 was amplified in a first-round RT-PCR using the HTBI primer set. A single record per CDR3 protein comes from TCRdb applying MiXCR to the multiplex PCR reads. The sample records around 300,000 distinct CDR3 sequences, roughly an eighth being singletons. The data derive from a study of T cells in Graves' hyperthyroidism and ophthalmopathy. Exclusion criteria comprised uncontrolled infection, other autoimmune disease, pregnancy or lactation. Out of approximately 9.9 ml of fresh peripheral blood came the PBMCs. The CDR3 length is 14 residues. Germline V gene lookup returns CDR1 SGHAT and CDR2 FQNNGV. Trimming took 6 bases from V and 0 from J; bases not matched to a gene: 4.

The sequenced sample consisted of blood. The clonotype originates from a woman aged 40-49 years with Graves' hyperthyroidism. J is TRBJ2-7 and V is TRBV11-2; 8 nucleotides align to TRBD1. The CDR3 bases are TGTGCCAGCAGTACCGGGACAGGCTCCTACGAGCAGTACTTC. It specifies CASSTGTGSYEQYF.